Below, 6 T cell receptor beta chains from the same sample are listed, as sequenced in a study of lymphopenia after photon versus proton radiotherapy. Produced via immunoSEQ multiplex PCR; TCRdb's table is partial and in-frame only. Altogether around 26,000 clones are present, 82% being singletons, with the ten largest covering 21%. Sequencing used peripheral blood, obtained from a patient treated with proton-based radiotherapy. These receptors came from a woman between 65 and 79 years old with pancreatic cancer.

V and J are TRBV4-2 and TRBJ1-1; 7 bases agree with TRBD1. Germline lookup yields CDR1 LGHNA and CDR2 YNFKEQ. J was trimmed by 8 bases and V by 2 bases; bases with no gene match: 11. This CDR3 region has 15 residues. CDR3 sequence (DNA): TGTGCCAGCAGCCAACAGCTTGAGGGGGCGTTGGAAGCTTTCTTT. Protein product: CASSQQLEGALEAFF.

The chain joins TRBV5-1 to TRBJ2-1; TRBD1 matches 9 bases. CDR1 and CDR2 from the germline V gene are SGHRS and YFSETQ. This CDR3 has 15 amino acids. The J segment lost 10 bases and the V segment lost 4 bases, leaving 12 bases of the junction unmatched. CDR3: CASSGYRGQGAEQFF. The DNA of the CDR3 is TGCGCCAGCAGCGGGTACAGGGGGCAAGGGGCGGAGCAGTTCTTC.

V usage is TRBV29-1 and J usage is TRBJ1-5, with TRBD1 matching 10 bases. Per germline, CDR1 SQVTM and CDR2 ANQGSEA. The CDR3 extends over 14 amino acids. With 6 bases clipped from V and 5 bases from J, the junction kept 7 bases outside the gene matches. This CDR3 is CSVRDRGFDQPQHF. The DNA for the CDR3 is TGCAGCGTAAGGGACAGGGGATTTGATCAGCCCCAGCATTTT.

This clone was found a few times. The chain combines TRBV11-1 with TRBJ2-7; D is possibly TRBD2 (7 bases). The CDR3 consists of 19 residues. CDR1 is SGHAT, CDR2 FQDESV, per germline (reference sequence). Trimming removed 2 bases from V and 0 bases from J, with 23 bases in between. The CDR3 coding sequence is TGTGCCAGCAGCTTACGGGGGGCGCGACGAGGAGCCGCCTCCTACGAGCAGTACTTC. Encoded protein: CASSLRGARRGAASYEQYF.

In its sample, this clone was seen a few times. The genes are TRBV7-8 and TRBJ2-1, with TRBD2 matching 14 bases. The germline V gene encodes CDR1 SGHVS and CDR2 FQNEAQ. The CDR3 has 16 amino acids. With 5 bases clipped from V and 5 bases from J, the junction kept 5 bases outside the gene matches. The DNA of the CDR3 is TGTGCCAGCAGCAGAGGGACTAGCGGGAGAGACAATGAGCAGTTCTTC. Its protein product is CASSRGTSGRDNEQFF.

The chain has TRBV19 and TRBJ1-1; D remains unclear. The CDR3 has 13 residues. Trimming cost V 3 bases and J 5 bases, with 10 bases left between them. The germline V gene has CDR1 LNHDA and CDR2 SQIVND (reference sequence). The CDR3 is CASSINLGTEAFF. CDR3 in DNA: TGTGCCAGTAGTATTAACTTGGGAACTGAAGCTTTCTTT.